This entry lists 23 T cell receptor beta chains sequenced from one sample in a study of Ad26.COV2.S vaccination and SARS-CoV-2 variants. Treatment defined: around 19 received Ad26.COV2.S at low or high dose, single or two shots; a few received placebo; per-sample allocation not given. Day 63 following the first vaccine or placebo injection was when the samples were taken. Sequenced by immunoSEQ multiplex PCR; TCRdb stores in-frame clones only, minus some. The data contain 300,000 to 400,000 clones, about nine tenths of them singletons. The sequenced sample was peripheral blood, obtained in a trial of Ad26.COV2.S vaccine versus placebo. The receptors here all came from a person aged 18-65 years who received the Ad26.COV2.S COVID-19 vaccine or a placebo.

Remarks on this clone: This sample includes further DNA sequences coding for the same CDR3. The V and J genes are TRBV5-1 and TRBJ2-5; 7 nucleotides line up with TRBD1. Germline trimming cut 0 bases from V and 1 base from J; bases unmatched to any gene: 3. CDR1 SGHRS and CDR2 YFSETQ come from the germline V gene. The CDR3 is 15 residues long. The CDR3 region is CASSLGGTVQETQYF. For the CDR3, the DNA is TGCGCCAGCAGCTTGGGGGGGACAGTCCAAGAGACCCAGTACTTC.

The chain uses TRBV19 and TRBJ2-7; 7 bases line up with TRBD1. The CDR3 runs to 16 residues. The V and J ends lost 2 bases and 0 bases, in that order; junction bases with no gene match: 7. The germline V gene has CDR1 LNHDA and CDR2 SQIVND (reference sequence). As DNA, the CDR3 is TGTGCCAGTAGTATATTAGGGGGACAGACCTCCTACGAGCAGTACTTC. Translated, it gives CASSILGGQTSYEQYF.

This clone was observed a single time. The chain recombines TRBV18 with TRBJ2-2, with TRBD1 matching over 7 bases. With V trimmed by 6 bases and J by 3 bases, 7 bases remained unmatched. CDR3 size: 15 residues. The V gene's germline CDR1 is KGHSH and CDR2 LQKENI. CDR3 bases: TGTGCCAGCTCCCTCATGCAGGGGGACACCGGGGAGCTGTTTTTT. Residues: CASSLMQGDTGELFF.

This clone was counted a few times. V gene TRBV11-2 combines with J gene TRBJ1-6; D unresolved. Germline V gives CDR1 SGHAT, CDR2 FQNNGV. V was trimmed by 0 bases and J by 6 bases, leaving 3 bases between them. The CDR3 contains 13 residues. The CDR3 DNA follows: TGTGCCAGCAGCTTAGATCGTAATTCACCCCTCCACTTT. It translates to CASSLDRNSPLHF.

The chain uses TRBV29-1 and TRBJ1-1; the D gene is possibly TRBD1 (6 bases). Germline CDR1 is SQVTM and CDR2 is ANQGSEA. CDR3 size: 13 residues. V gave up 6 bases and J gave up 5 bases, with 16 bases separating them. CDR3 in DNA: TGCAGCGTGGCGGAACAGGGTGGGACTGAAGCTTTCTTT. As protein: CSVAEQGGTEAFF.

This clone was counted a few times. The chain uses TRBV6-1 and TRBJ2-7, with D possibly TRBD1 on 5 matching bases. The germline V gene encodes CDR1 MNHNS and CDR2 SASEGT. V was clipped by 3 bases and J by 0 bases, with 9 bases between them. This CDR3 contains 14 residues. CDR3 bases: TGTGCCAGCAGTGAGTCGACAGCCTCCTACGAGCAGTACTTC. Protein: CASSESTASYEQYF.

The gene calls are TRBV29-1 and TRBJ2-7; unclear D gene. V lost 6 bases and J 6 bases, leaving 18 bases between the germline ends. Germline V gives CDR1 SQVTM, CDR2 ANQGSEA. This CDR3 contains 13 residues. CDR3 sequence: CSVSSRDGLEQYF. The CDR3, as DNA: TGCAGCGTATCATCCAGAGACGGCCTCGAGCAGTACTTC.

J is TRBJ1-4 and V is TRBV23-1; TRBD1 is a possible D gene (6 bases). TRBV23-1 is an ORF for which the function is uncertain. There are 12 residues in the CDR3. The ends were cut back, 0 bases at V and 16 bases at J, with 12 bases in the middle. The CDR3 region has the DNA TGCGCCAGCAGTCAATCGCGCAGGGGTCAGTTTTTT. As protein: CASSQSRRGQFF.

The J gene is TRBJ2-2, the V gene TRBV23-1; 9 positions agree with TRBD2. TRBV23-1 is reported as an ORF; its role is uncertain. The ends lost 6 bases at V and 5 bases at J; junction bases unmatched: 13. There are 17 residues in the CDR3. The CDR3 loop is CASRRVSGRHSTGELFF. The CDR3 region has the DNA TGCGCCAGCAGGAGGGTTAGCGGGAGACATAGTACCGGGGAGCTGTTTTTT.

This chain connects TRBV5-1 to TRBJ1-1; D call uncertain. The CDR3 extends over 14 amino acids. Per germline, CDR1 SGHRS and CDR2 YFSETQ. V was trimmed by 4 bases and J by 2 bases, leaving 12 bases between them. The CDR3 protein is CASSPSAGNTEAFF. The CDR3 DNA reads TGCGCCAGCAGCCCCTCGGCTGGAAACACTGAAGCTTTCTTT.

This chain connects TRBV7-2 to TRBJ2-1; D is possibly TRBD2 (5 bases). In germline, CDR1 is SGHTA, CDR2 FQGNSA. CDR3 length: 17 amino acids. The V end was cut by 8 bases, the J end by 0 bases, with 20 bases between. The CDR3 here is CASHNYVGVVSYNEQFF. In nucleotides, the CDR3 is TGTGCCAGCCACAACTATGTGGGAGTAGTCTCCTACAATGAGCAGTTCTTC.

The rearrangement uses TRBV9 and TRBJ2-7; D uncertain. The germline V and J ends were trimmed by 3 bases and 5 bases, with 27 bases remaining between them. CDR3 length equals 18 residues. Germline CDR1 reads SGDLS; CDR2 reads YYNGEE. The CDR3 spells CASSGPPVVGSRMNEQYF. CDR3 nucleotide sequence: TGTGCCAGCAGCGGGCCCCCTGTCGTGGGGTCGAGAATGAACGAGCAGTACTTC.

The J gene is TRBJ1-2, the V gene TRBV6-5, with D maybe TRBD1 (5 bases). The germline CDR1 and CDR2 sequences are MNHEY and SVGAGI. V lost 6 bases to trimming and J lost 7 bases, with 12 bases between them. CDR3 size: 12 residues. This CDR3 reads CASSQGFGGYTF. The CDR3 DNA follows: TGTGCCAGCAGCCAGGGATTTGGTGGCTACACCTTC.

The chain links TRBV3-1 (or the pseudogene TRBV3-2) to TRBJ2-1; D possibly uses TRBD1 or TRBD2 (5 bases each). V gave up 5 bases and J gave up 8 bases, with 22 bases separating them. Germline-derived CDR1 and CDR2 are LGHDT and YNNKEL (reference sequence). CDR3 length: 16 residues. The CDR3 DNA reads as TGTGCCAGCAGCGACCAGGGAAAAGGGACCGCGGATGAGCAGTTCTTC. This encodes CASSDQGKGTADEQFF.

The rearrangement links TRBV9 to TRBJ1-6; 7 nucleotides align to TRBD1. Germline CDR1 reads SGDLS; CDR2 reads YYNGEE. The ends lost 4 bases at V and 8 bases at J; junction bases unmatched: 6. The CDR3 is made up of 14 amino acids. The CDR3 DNA reads TGTGCCAGCAGCCTAGACAGGGAGGATTCACCCCTCCACTTT. It specifies CASSLDREDSPLHF. The full variable domain, completed using reference TRBV9 and TRBJ1-6, is DSGVTQTPKHLITATGQRVTLRCSPRSGDLSVYWYQQSLDQGLQFLIQYYNGEERAKGNILERFSAQQFPDLHSELNLSSLELGDSALYFCASSLDREDSPLHFGNGTRLTVT.

J is TRBJ1-1 and V is TRBV7-8; TRBD1 aligns across 7 bases. CDR3 length: 11 amino acids. Germline V gene sequence: CDR1 SGHVS, CDR2 FQNEAQ. Germline trimming cut 5 bases from V and 10 bases from J; bases unmatched to any gene: 4. The CDR3 protein is CASSLRGLAFF. The CDR3 nucleotides are TGTGCCAGCAGCCTCAGGGGGTTAGCTTTCTTT.

V is TRBV7-8 and J is TRBJ2-1, with a weak D call TRBD2 (6 bases). The germline gives CDR1 SGHVS, CDR2 FQNEAQ. This CDR3 region has 15 residues. V lost 5 bases and J lost 2, with 13 bases in between. CDR3 protein: CASSASGPTYNEQFF. CDR3 coding DNA: TGTGCCAGCAGCGCCAGCGGGCCTACCTACAATGAGCAGTTCTTC.

The chain carries TRBV5-8 and TRBJ2-3; D gene ambiguous. The germline V and J ends were trimmed by 0 bases and 1 base, with 6 bases remaining between them. Germline V lookup: CDR1 SGHTS, CDR2 YDEGEE. The CDR3 is made up of 14 amino acids. The CDR3 loop reads CASSLDAGTDTQYF. CDR3 sequence (DNA): TGTGCCAGCAGCTTGGACGCAGGCACAGATACGCAGTATTTT.

V and J are TRBV20-1 and TRBJ2-1; TRBD2 is a possible D gene (5 bases). Germline CDR1 is DFQATT and CDR2 is SNEGSKA (reference sequence). The V end lost 6 bases, the J end lost 8 bases, and 5 bases lay between the germline ends. This CDR3 spans 9 amino acids. The CDR3 here is CSAGDEQFF. The CDR3 nucleotides read TGCAGTGCCGGGGATGAGCAGTTCTTC.

The J gene is TRBJ2-3, the V gene TRBV27, with TRBD2 identical over 7 bases. Trimming removed 1 base from V and 0 bases from J; junction bases left unmatched: 13. The V gene's germline CDR1 is MNHEY and CDR2 SMNVEV (reference sequence). The CDR3 runs to 19 residues. The chain's CDR3 is CASSLWAGEGGKSTDTQYF. CDR3 sequence (DNA): TGTGCCAGCAGTTTATGGGCGGGAGAGGGAGGTAAAAGCACAGATACGCAGTATTTT.

The rearrangement uses TRBV7-3 and TRBJ2-1; TRBD2 matches 12 bases. This CDR3 has 16 amino acids. Germline CDR1 reads SGHTA; CDR2 reads FQGTGA. V trimming: 3 bases; J trimming: 6 bases; junction bases outside the gene matches: 6. CDR3 protein: CASSFLAGGPPNEQFF. CDR3 bases: TGTGCCAGCAGCTTCCTAGCGGGAGGGCCTCCCAATGAGCAGTTCTTC. The whole variable domain, remainder taken from reference TRBV7-3 and TRBJ2-1, is GAGVSQTPSNKVTEKGKYVELRCDPISGHTALYWYRQSLGQGPEFLIYFQGTGAADDSGLPNDRFFAVRPEGSVSTLKIQRTERGDSAVYLCASSFLAGGPPNEQFFGPGTRLTVL.

V gene TRBV2 combines with J gene TRBJ1-5; 7 bases match TRBD1. The ends lost 7 bases at V and 7 bases at J; junction bases unmatched: 7. The CDR3 has 13 amino acids. Germline V gives CDR1 SNHLY, CDR2 FYNNEI. The CDR3: CASNRGRGQPQHF. The DNA of the CDR3 is TGTGCCAGCAATAGGGGGCGCGGACAGCCCCAGCATTTT.

V and J are TRBV10-3 and TRBJ2-7, with 10 bases identical to TRBD1. The germline V gene encodes CDR1 ENHRY and CDR2 SYGVKD. This CDR3 has 15 amino acids. J gave up 3 bases and V 3 bases, and 5 bases lay outside the gene matches. CDR3 loop: CAISDVGQGNYEQYF. The CDR3 nucleotides read TGTGCCATCAGTGACGTGGGACAGGGGAACTACGAGCAGTACTTC.